A selection of T cell receptor beta chains follows, all from one sample in a study of blood T cell repertoires in COVID-19. Generated by immunoSEQ multiplex PCR, the TCRdb table keeps only in-frame clones and is missing some. This table has 35,000 to 45,000 clones, about 88% appearing once. The sequenced sample consisted of peripheral blood. The receptors derive from a man aged 65 to 79 with active COVID-19. The CDR3 runs from the conserved cysteine through the conserved F or W. A D gene is named only where the DNA matches it firmly. Size values are once, few and many counts, or a class for expanded clones, and some rows have none.

V gene	D gene	J gene	clone size	CDR3 DNA	CDR3 protein
TRBV5-4	TRBD1	TRBJ2-2	-	TGTGCCAGCAGCTCCGGGCAGGGGGCTACCGGGGAGCTGTTTTTT	CASSSGQGATGELFF
TRBV6-6	TRBD1	TRBJ2-1	-	TGTGCCAGCAGAGGCGAGGGACAGTACAATGAGCAGTTCTTC	CASRGEGQYNEQFF
TRBV28	-	TRBJ2-3	-	TGTGCCAGCAGTACAGCCCACACAGATACGCAGTATTTT	CASSTAHTDTQYF
TRBV7-2	-	TRBJ1-5	-	TGTGCCAGCAGCCCCTCTGGACACCTGCCCCAGCATTTT	CASSPSGHLPQHF
TRBV6-5	TRBD1	TRBJ2-7	-	TGTGCCAGCAGGACTGCCGGGACAGGGTCGGGGGAGCAGTACTTC	CASRTAGTGSGEQYF
TRBV6-5	TRBD2	TRBJ2-7	-	TGTGCCAGCAGTTACTCAACCCGCGGGAGAGCCGAGCAGTACTTC	CASSYSTRGRAEQYF
TRBV9	-	TRBJ1-4	-	TGTGCCAGCAGCGTAGGGAGTGGAGGAGAAAAACTGTTTTTT	CASSVGSGGEKLFF
TRBV5-1	TRBD2	TRBJ2-7	-	TGCGCCAGCAGCCCGCGGGGGGCCGGGGGGGCGTACGAGCAGTACTTC	CASSPRGAGGAYEQYF
TRBV5-6	-	TRBJ2-1	-	TGTGCCAGCACCCCGACAGGTTACCGCTACAATGAGCAGTTCTTC	CASTPTGYRYNEQFF
TRBV12-3/TRBV12-4	TRBD1	TRBJ2-7	-	TGTGCCTCCCTGGGGACAGGGGACTACGAGCAGTACTTC	CASLGTGDYEQYF
TRBV5-1	-	TRBJ2-2	-	TGCGCCAGCAGCCCCAGTGGCCTCACCGGGGAGCTGTTTTTT	CASSPSGLTGELFF
TRBV6-2/TRBV6-3	-	TRBJ2-1	-	TGTGCCAGCAGTTCACCAGCGGCGGGGGCCAATGAGCAGTTCTTC	CASSSPAAGANEQFF
TRBV7-2	-	TRBJ2-1	-	TGTGCCAGCAGCTTAGGCAGGGCGGGGGAGCAGTTCTTC	CASSLGRAGEQFF
TRBV7-2	-	TRBJ2-2	once	TGTGCCAGCAGCCCGGGCCTAGCAGTTAACACCGGGGAGCTGTTTTTT	CASSPGLAVNTGELFF
TRBV6-6	-	TRBJ2-3	-	TGTGCCAGCGGGGACGAGGGGACTTACACAGATACGCAGTATTTT	CASGDEGTYTDTQYF
TRBV9	-	TRBJ2-3	few	TGTGCCAGCAGCGTAGCCCACTTCGTAGCAGATACGCAGTATTTT	CASSVAHFVADTQYF
TRBV5-8	-	TRBJ2-4	-	TGTGCCAGCACCAATGGGTGGGTGCAGGCTGGTGCCAAAAACATTCAGTACTTC	CASTNGWVQAGAKNIQYF
TRBV7-3	-	TRBJ2-1	-	TGTGCCAGCAGCTCCCCGACAGGCAATGAGCAGTTCTTC	CASSSPTGNEQFF
TRBV7-2	-	TRBJ1-1	-	TGTGCCAGCAGCTTAGGCCGGGAGATTGAAGCTTTCTTT	CASSLGREIEAFF
TRBV19	TRBD2	TRBJ2-3	-	TGTGCCAGTAGAGAAACTAGCGGGAGCTCAGATACGCAGTATTTT	CASRETSGSSDTQYF
TRBV19	-	TRBJ2-7	-	TGTGCCAGTAAGGGCAGGGGAGCCGAGCAGTACTTC	CASKGRGAEQYF
TRBV4-2	TRBD1	TRBJ1-1	-	TGTGCCAGCAGCCAAGGGGAACAGGGGTGGGTGAACACTGAAGCTTTCTTT	CASSQGEQGWVNTEAFF
TRBV7-9	-	TRBJ2-3	once	TGTGCCAGCAATTCCGGGACAAGGACAGATACGCAGTATTTT	CASNSGTRTDTQYF
TRBV12-3/TRBV12-4	-	TRBJ1-2	-	TGTGCCAGCAGTTTAGAACGGGACTATGGCTACACCTTC	CASSLERDYGYTF
TRBV7-2	-	TRBJ2-3	-	TGTGCCAGCAGCTTATCAGTAGATACGCAGTATTTT	CASSLSVDTQYF
TRBV9	-	TRBJ1-2	-	TGTGCCAGCAGCATCAATACAATCGACTATGGCTACACCTTC	CASSINTIDYGYTF
TRBV7-9	TRBD1	TRBJ2-7	-	TGTGCCAGCAGCCAAAGGGGCAGGGGGTTGGACGAGCAGTACTTC	CASSQRGRGLDEQYF
TRBV18	TRBD1	TRBJ2-6	-	TGTGCCAGCTCACCCCGACCGGGACAGGGGCTATCTGGGGCCAACGTCCTGACTTTC	CASSPRPGQGLSGANVLTF
TRBV6-5	TRBD1	TRBJ2-1	-	TGTGCCAGCAATAGACAGGGAAAGAATGAGCAGTTCTTC	CASNRQGKNEQFF
TRBV5-1	-	TRBJ1-4	-	TGCGCCAGCAGCTTGGTGGGCCGAACAACTAATGAAAAACTGTTTTTT	CASSLVGRTTNEKLFF
TRBV5-6	TRBD1	TRBJ2-3	-	TGTGCCAGCAGCCCCACAGGGGTCACAGATACGCAGTATTTT	CASSPTGVTDTQYF
TRBV13	-	TRBJ1-1	-	TGTGCCAGCAGCTTAGGGGACACCACTGAAGCTTTCTTT	CASSLGDTTEAFF
TRBV10-2	-	TRBJ1-1	-	TGCGCCAGCAGTCCTGGGACAAAGAACACTGAAGCTTTCTTT	CASSPGTKNTEAFF
TRBV6-2/TRBV6-3	-	TRBJ1-1	-	TGTGCCAGCAGTTACCTTCCGAACACTGAAGCTTTCTTT	CASSYLPNTEAFF
TRBV19	TRBD1	TRBJ2-1	-	TGTGCCAGCAGGGACAGGTACGGCAGGGGCTCCTACAATGAGCAGTTCTTC	CASRDRYGRGSYNEQFF
TRBV28	TRBD1	TRBJ1-2	-	TGTGCCAGCAGTTTGGGGACAGACTATGGCTACACCTTC	CASSLGTDYGYTF
TRBV19	TRBD1	TRBJ1-2	-	TGTGCCAGTAGTTCAGGACAGGGCATCTATGGCTACACCTTC	CASSSGQGIYGYTF
TRBV6-1	-	TRBJ1-2	-	TGTGCCAGCAGTGAAAGAGCCGAGGACTACACCTTC	CASSERAEDYTF
TRBV21-1	-	TRBJ2-7	-	TGTGCCAGCAGAAGACAGGGGTGCTACGAGCAGTACTTC	CASRRQGCYEQYF
TRBV7-6	-	TRBJ1-2	-	TGTGCCAGCAGCTTAGCGGCCGGAGGGCATGACTATGGCTACACCTTC	CASSLAAGGHDYGYTF
TRBV13	-	TRBJ2-3	-	TGTGCCAGCAGCAGAGGGGGTCCTCCCCCAGATACGCAGTATTTT	CASSRGGPPPDTQYF
TRBV7-9	-	TRBJ1-4	-	TGTGCCAGCAGGTTTCAGGGGCCGGGGCTCAGACTGTTTTTT	CASRFQGPGLRLFF
TRBV9	TRBD2	TRBJ2-2	-	TGTGCCAGCAGCCTCAGTAGCGGGATGGGCACCGGGGAGCTGTTTTTT	CASSLSSGMGTGELFF
TRBV19	TRBD1	TRBJ2-7	few	TGTGCCAGTAGCGAACTGACAGGGAGCTCCTACGAGCAGTACTTC	CASSELTGSSYEQYF
TRBV28	TRBD1	TRBJ1-6	-	TGTGCCAGCAGTTCCCCTCCCGGGACAGGGGCTTCACCCCTCCACTTT	CASSSPPGTGASPLHF
TRBV18	TRBD1	TRBJ2-5	-	TGTGCCAGCTCACCGGGGACAGAAGAGACCCAGTACTTC	CASSPGTEETQYF
TRBV6-5	-	TRBJ1-1	-	TGTGCCAGCAGATTATCCACTGAAGCTTTCTTT	CASRLSTEAFF
TRBV10-3	-	TRBJ2-1	-	TGTGCCATCAGTGAGTCGCAGCAAGGACTTTTGGAGCAGTTCTTC	CAISESQQGLLEQFF
TRBV18	-	TRBJ1-4	-	TGTGCCAGCTCACCCAGACAGGCGGCAACTAATGAAAAACTGTTTTTT	CASSPRQAATNEKLFF
TRBV6-5	-	TRBJ1-3	-	TGTGCCAGCAGGGGGTCGGGGGGCGGTGGAAACACCATATATTTT	CASRGSGGGGNTIYF
TRBV30	-	TRBJ1-5	-	TGTGCCTGGAGTGTAGGTCTGGGCATTAGCAATCAGCCCCAGCATTTT	CAWSVGLGISNQPQHF
TRBV27	-	TRBJ2-1	-	TGTGCCAGCAGGGACGGGGATACCTACAATGAGCAGTTCTTC	CASRDGDTYNEQFF
TRBV6-2/TRBV6-3	TRBD2	TRBJ2-7	-	TGTGCCAGCAGTTACTCAACGGGAGGTGATTACGAGCAGTACTTC	CASSYSTGGDYEQYF
TRBV10-2	TRBD1	TRBJ1-1	few	TGCGCCAGCAGCACACCGGGACAGGGTACAATAAAGGGGGCTTTCTTT	CASSTPGQGTIKGAFF
TRBV19	-	TRBJ2-2	-	TGTGCCAGTAGTTGGACAGCCAACACCGGGGAGCTGTTTTTT	CASSWTANTGELFF
TRBV4-2	-	TRBJ1-2	few	TGTGCCAGCAGAAAGGGGGGGGATGGCTACACCTTC	CASRKGGDGYTF
TRBV4-3	-	TRBJ2-6	-	TGCGCCAGCAGCCAAGTTGAGGGATCTGGGGCCAACGTCCTGACTTTC	CASSQVEGSGANVLTF
TRBV19	TRBD1	TRBJ2-7	-	TGTGCCAGTAGAACGACAGGGTCCTACGAGCAGTACTTC	CASRTTGSYEQYF
TRBV7-8	TRBD1	TRBJ2-1	-	TGTGCCAGCAGACCCCGGGACAGGGCCTACAATGAGCAGTTCTTC	CASRPRDRAYNEQFF
TRBV6-5	-	TRBJ1-3	-	TGTGCCAGCAGTCGAGAATCCGGAAACACCATATATTTT	CASSRESGNTIYF